This T cell receptor (beta chain) was observed in a study of cytomegalovirus exposure and HLA in healthy donors. The primer mix had 60 Vbeta and 13 Jbeta primers. Method: immunoSEQ multiplex PCR; TCRdb's copy keeps in-frame clones and lacks some. The sample has about 150,000 clones; about 85% are singletons. Germline CDR1 and CDR2: MNHNS and SASEGT. V was pared by 6 bases and J by 6 bases, with 8 bases of the junction left unmatched. This CDR3 spans 14 amino acids. The source of this sequence is a man aged 30 to 45 in good health and CMV-seropositive. This chain connects TRBV6-1 to TRBJ2-1, with 7 positions matching TRBD2. The specimen was PBMCs. In nucleotides, the CDR3 is TGTGCCAGCAGCGTTCCGGGAGGAGTCAATGAGCAGTTCTTC. It encodes CASSVPGGVNEQFF.